These 19 T cell receptor beta chains were sequenced from one sample in a study of cytomegalovirus exposure and HLA in healthy donors. The PCR used 60 Vbeta and 13 Jbeta primers. Repertoires were generated with immunoSEQ multiplex PCR, while TCRdb's copy carries only in-frame clones and drops some. This sample has some 120,000 clones, with more than 60% found just once. The material sequenced was PBMCs. The receptors stem from a woman in her 40s in good health and CMV-seropositive.

The chain uses TRBV11-3 and TRBJ1-1, with D perhaps TRBD1 (5 bases). The CDR3 runs 14 residues. Germline V lookup: CDR1 SGHNT, CDR2 YENEEA. V was pared by 5 bases and J by 1 base, with 11 bases between. The CDR3 bases are TGTGCCAGCAGCCCGGGGGGGACGAACACTGAAGCTTTCTTT. Translating gives CASSPGGTNTEAFF.

The CDR3 sequence: CASSPPVSYEQYF. The CDR3 bases are TGTGCCAGCAGCCCCCCGGTTTCCTACGAGCAGTACTTC. The chain recombines TRBV7-2 with TRBJ2-7, with unresolved D. V was pared by 5 bases and J by 1 base, with 9 bases between. CDR1 is SGHTA and CDR2 is FQGNSA in the germline V gene. The CDR3 is made up of 13 amino acids.

This CDR3 reads CASRLTGPNEKLFF. As DNA, the CDR3 is TGTGCCAGTAGGCTGACAGGGCCAAATGAAAAACTGTTTTTT. The chain employs TRBV19 and TRBJ1-4; TRBD1 matches 7 bases. CDR3 size: 14 residues. Trimming at V came to 6 bases and at J to 5 bases, leaving 6 bases not matched to a gene. Per germline, CDR1 LNHDA and CDR2 SQIVND (reference sequence).

The rearrangement joins TRBV7-3 to TRBJ2-1; 8 bases agree with TRBD2. The CDR3 extends over 17 amino acids. V was pared by 5 bases and J by 12 bases, with 21 bases of the junction left unmatched. CDR1 and CDR2 from the germline V gene are SGHTA and FQGTGA. For the CDR3, the DNA is TGTGCCAGCAGCGCGGCAGGGGCGGGCGGGAGGCTTGTGGGGCAGTTCTTC. Translating gives CASSAAGAGGRLVGQFF.

This chain links TRBV27 with TRBJ1-2; 7 bases match TRBD1. Germline CDR1 reads MNHEY; CDR2 reads SMNVEV (reference sequence). The ends lost 0 bases at V and 4 bases at J; junction bases unmatched: 11. The CDR3 is 17 amino acids. CDR3 sequence: CASSLSGRQGHPYGYTF. The CDR3 coding sequence is TGTGCCAGCAGTTTATCGGGTCGACAGGGTCATCCCTATGGCTACACCTTC.

In its sample, this clone was seen a few times. V usage is TRBV4-2 and J usage is TRBJ2-2; no definite D call. Germline assignment: CDR1 LGHNA and CDR2 YNFKEQ. Trimming left V 2 bases short and J 2 bases short, with 6 bases between. The CDR3 has 14 amino acids. The CDR3 region has the DNA TGTGCCAGCAGCCAACTGACAAACACCGGGGAGCTGTTTTTT. Protein: CASSQLTNTGELFF.

The chain carries TRBV19 and TRBJ1-1; no clear D. V lost 0 bases to trimming and J lost 3 bases, with 5 bases between them. The CDR3 has 13 residues. CDR1 is LNHDA, CDR2 SQIVND, per germline (reference sequence). Written as DNA, the CDR3 is TGTGCCAGTAGTATAGAACAGTACACTGAAGCTTTCTTT. The encoded protein is CASSIEQYTEAFF.

The chain has TRBV9 and TRBJ2-1; 7 nucleotides agree with TRBD2. The CDR3 has 15 residues. Germline V lookup: CDR1 SGDLS, CDR2 YYNGEE. V shed 0 bases, J shed 3 bases, and the junction held 3 bases outside the gene matches. Here the CDR3 DNA reads TGTGCCAGCAGCGTAGAGGCTAGCGGCTACAATGAGCAGTTCTTC. Protein product: CASSVEASGYNEQFF.

This clone appeared a few times. The junction shows a germline mismatch at one end, possibly a read error. The chain carries TRBV27 and TRBJ1-5; D remains unclear. Germline CDR1 is MNHEY and CDR2 is SMNVEV (reference sequence). This CDR3 is 15 amino acids long. DNA for the CDR3: TGTGCCAGCGGTTTCTTCGGGGTTCCGGGCCAGCCCCAGCATTTT. Its translation: CASGFFGVPGQPQHF.

J is TRBJ1-2 and V is TRBV28; perhaps TRBD1 as D (6 bases). CDR3 size: 14 residues. V lost 6 bases and J lost 4, with 15 bases in between. The germline CDR1 and CDR2 sequences are MDHEN and SYDVKM. The CDR3: CASRGWTETYGYTF. The DNA for the CDR3 is TGTGCCAGCAGGGGATGGACAGAAACCTATGGCTACACCTTC.

The chain has TRBV2 and TRBJ2-2; TRBD2 matches at 9 bases. The germline CDR1 and CDR2 sequences are SNHLY and FYNNEI. With 8 bases clipped from V and 1 base from J, the junction kept 5 bases outside the gene matches. The CDR3 spans 15 residues. The CDR3 DNA reads TGTGCCAGCGGGGGTAGCGGGAGGAACACCGGGGAGCTGTTTTTT. Encoded protein: CASGGSGRNTGELFF.

This chain links TRBV7-2 with TRBJ2-7, with TRBD1 matching over 8 bases. Trimming cost V 1 base and J 3 bases; bases outside gene matches: 8. CDR3 length: 16 amino acids. Germline V gives CDR1 SGHTA, CDR2 FQGNSA. In DNA form, the CDR3 reads TGTGCCAGCAGCTTAGAAGGCAGGGGGCTTTACTACGAGCAGTACTTC. Translated: CASSLEGRGLYYEQYF. The full variable domain, completed using reference TRBV7-2 and TRBJ2-7, is GAGVSQSPSNKVTEKGKDVELRCDPISGHTALYWYRQSLGQGLEFLIYFQGNSAPDKSGLPSDRFSAERTGGSVSTLTIQRTQQEDSAVYLCASSLEGRGLYYEQYFGPGTRLTVT.

This clone was seen more than once but under ten times. This specimen includes other DNA sequences encoding the same CDR3. V usage is TRBV5-1 and J usage is TRBJ2-5; D is ambiguous. The CDR3 sequence is 11 residues long. V was clipped by 3 bases and J by 2 bases, with 2 bases between them. The V gene's germline CDR1 is SGHRS and CDR2 YFSETQ. CDR3 sequence reads: CASSSQETQYF. The CDR3, as DNA: TGCGCCAGCAGCTCGCAAGAGACCCAGTACTTC.

The chain links TRBV9 to TRBJ2-2; D perhaps matches TRBD2 (6 bases). This CDR3 is 14 amino acids long. Germline CDR1 reads SGDLS; CDR2 reads YYNGEE. Trimming cost V 6 bases and J 0 bases, with 9 bases left between them. The CDR3 reads CASKGTPNTGELFF. In nucleotides, the CDR3 is TGTGCCAGCAAGGGGACTCCGAACACCGGGGAGCTGTTTTTT.

The CDR3, as DNA: TGTGCCAGCAGCTTGGCTAGCGGGGGTCTCTACGAGCAGTACTTC. Protein product: CASSLASGGLYEQYF. The rearrangement links TRBV5-5 to TRBJ2-7; TRBD2 agrees at 10 bases. V was clipped by 0 bases and J by 3 bases; unmatched bases: 3. CDR1 and CDR2 (germline): SGHKS, YYEKEE (reference sequence). The CDR3 loop spans 15 amino acids.

This clone turned up a few times. The chain couples TRBV19 to TRBJ1-2; D is possibly TRBD1 (5 bases). The CDR3 sequence is 16 residues long. V shed 1 base and J shed 3 bases, with 15 bases lying between them. Germline CDR1 LNHDA, CDR2 SQIVND (reference sequence). This CDR3 is CASSIVLGEVDYGYTF. Written as DNA, the CDR3 is TGTGCCAGTAGTATAGTTCTGGGGGAGGTCGACTATGGCTACACCTTC.

In this sample, this clone turned up a few times. Other DNA sequences in this specimen translate into the identical CDR3. The chain couples TRBV6-5 to TRBJ1-4; 8 bases are shared with TRBD1. With 4 bases clipped from V and 5 bases from J, the junction kept 3 bases outside the gene matches. CDR3 size: 14 residues. Germline V gene data show CDR1 as MNHEY and CDR2 as SVGAGI. The CDR3 sequence: CASSFTGGNEKLFF. DNA of the CDR3: TGTGCCAGCAGTTTCACAGGGGGGAATGAAAAACTGTTTTTT.

This clone appeared once. This chain joins TRBV2 and TRBJ2-7; D call uncertain. With 6 bases removed from V and 5 bases from J, the gap between germline ends came to 14 bases. The CDR3 is made up of 13 amino acids. Germline values: CDR1 SNHLY, CDR2 FYNNEI. This CDR3 is CASRVRGPDEQYF. CDR3 nucleotide sequence: TGTGCCAGCAGGGTGAGAGGCCCTGACGAGCAGTACTTC.

This clone was seen a single time. V is TRBV10-3 and J is TRBJ1-4, with 7 bases fitting TRBD1. Germline-derived CDR1 and CDR2 are ENHRY and SYGVKD. Germline trimming cut 11 bases from V and 7 bases from J; bases unmatched to any gene: 13. The CDR3 spans 14 residues. CDR3 nucleotides: TGTGCCGCGAGCACAGGGGTGGGAGGTGAAAAACTGTTTTTT. Protein product: CAASTGVGGEKLFF.